Presented here are 10 T cell receptor beta chains from one specimen sequenced in a study of identifying expanded T cells in peripheral blood. The method was immunoSEQ multiplex PCR; TCRdb's version includes in-frame clones alone and lacks a portion of them. The table shows 75,000 to 90,000 clones, with about 87% occurring only once. Sequenced sample: blood. These receptors all come from a person aged 18 to 75 in good health.

This chain joins TRBV11-2 and TRBJ2-3, with 8 nucleotides matching TRBD2. Trimming took 6 bases from V and 5 from J; bases not matched to a gene: 7. Germline CDR1 is SGHAT and CDR2 is FQNNGV. This CDR3 has 14 residues. This CDR3 is CASSSGGPGDTQYF. The DNA for the CDR3 is TGTGCCAGCAGTTCGGGGGGGCCAGGAGATACGCAGTATTTT.

The J gene is TRBJ1-2, the V gene TRBV30, with 7 bases matching TRBD1. The germline gives CDR1 GTSNPN, CDR2 SVGIG (reference sequence). J gave up 4 bases and V 2 bases, and 4 bases lay outside the gene matches. The CDR3 consists of 13 residues. The CDR3 DNA reads TGTGCCTGGAGTCTAAGGACAGGCTATGGCTACACCTTC. Its protein is CAWSLRTGYGYTF.

The J gene is TRBJ1-6, the V gene TRBV5-1; possibly TRBD1 for D (6 bases). V lost 0 bases to trimming and J lost 6 bases, with 10 bases between them. Germline CDR1 reads SGHRS; CDR2 reads YFSETQ. The CDR3 sequence is 15 residues long. Here the CDR3 DNA reads TGCGCCAGCAGCTTGGCTGGGACACCTAATTCACCCCTCCACTTT. This codes for CASSLAGTPNSPLHF.

The chain is built from TRBV5-1 and TRBJ1-3; TRBD1 aligns across 8 bases. The CDR3 spans 15 residues. CDR1 is SGHRS, CDR2 YFSETQ, per germline. Unmatched junction bases numbered 7, after V lost 4 bases and J lost 4 bases. The CDR3 loop reads CASSETQGAGNTIYF. The CDR3 nucleotides are TGCGCCAGCAGCGAAACGCAGGGGGCCGGAAACACCATATATTTT.

J is TRBJ1-2 and V is TRBV5-6; 9 nucleotides line up with TRBD1. Per the germline V gene, CDR1 is SGHDT and CDR2 is YYEEEE. This CDR3 spans 16 amino acids. The V segment lost 4 bases and the J segment 4 bases; nucleotides outside the gene matches: 11. This CDR3 reads CASSNYRGLNAYGYTF. In nucleotides, the CDR3 is TGTGCCAGCAGCAACTACAGGGGGCTAAATGCCTATGGCTACACCTTC.

This clone is a singleton in its sample. The CDR3 protein is CASSIGTDGNTIYF. CDR3 DNA: TGTGCCAGTAGTATCGGGACAGACGGAAACACCATATATTTT. The chain links TRBV19 to TRBJ1-3; TRBD1 aligns across 7 bases. CDR3 size: 14 residues. V trimming: 3 bases; J trimming: 4 bases; junction bases outside the gene matches: 3. The germline CDR1 and CDR2 sequences are LNHDA and SQIVND (reference sequence). Together with reference TRBV19 and TRBJ1-3, the CDR3 gives the full variable domain: DGGITQSPKYLFRKEGQNVTLSCEQNLNHDAMYWYRQDPGQGLRLIYYSQIVNDFQKGDIAEGYSVSREKKESFPLTVTSAQKNPTAFYLCASSIGTDGNTIYFGEGSWLTVV.

This chain uses TRBV18 with TRBJ2-7; 8 positions agree with TRBD2. This CDR3 has 14 amino acids. J was trimmed by 3 bases and V by 3 bases; bases with no gene match: 4. Germline V CDR1 and CDR2: KGHSH, LQKENI. The CDR3 protein is CASSPPAGVYEQYF. In DNA, the CDR3 is TGTGCCAGCTCACCCCCAGCGGGGGTCTACGAGCAGTACTTC.

The chain recombines TRBV1 with TRBJ2-1; TRBD2, as called in the table, went unchecked against the DNA. TRBV1 is recorded as a pseudogene. The CDR3 has 16 residues. In DNA, the CDR3 is TGCACCAGCAGCCATCCAGGGGGACTAGAATACAATGAGCAGTTCTTC. It codes for CTSSHPGGLEYNEQFF.

The chain joins TRBV2 to TRBJ2-5, with 7 bases fitting TRBD1. Looked up from germline, CDR1 is SNHLY and CDR2 is FYNNEI. V lost 4 bases, J lost 2 bases, and 1 base stayed unmatched. The CDR3 is 13 amino acids. CDR3 coding DNA: TGTGCCAGCAGTGGGGACAGACAAGAGACCCAGTACTTC. Its translation is CASSGDRQETQYF. Full variable domain (missing parts from reference TRBV2 and TRBJ2-5): EPEVTQTPSHQVTQMGQEVILRCVPISNHLYFYWYRQILGQKVEFLVSFYNNEISEKSEIFDDQFSVERPDGSNFTLKIRSTKLEDSAMYFCASSGDRQETQYFGPGTRLLVL.

V and J are TRBV5-1 and TRBJ1-4; D gene unclear. Trimming removed 0 bases at V and 8 bases at J, with 14 bases between. CDR1 and CDR2 (germline): SGHRS, YFSETQ. The CDR3 length is 15 residues. The CDR3 DNA reads as TGCGCCAGCAGCTTGGATGGCGGGGTATGGGAAAAACTGTTTTTT. Its protein is CASSLDGGVWEKLFF.